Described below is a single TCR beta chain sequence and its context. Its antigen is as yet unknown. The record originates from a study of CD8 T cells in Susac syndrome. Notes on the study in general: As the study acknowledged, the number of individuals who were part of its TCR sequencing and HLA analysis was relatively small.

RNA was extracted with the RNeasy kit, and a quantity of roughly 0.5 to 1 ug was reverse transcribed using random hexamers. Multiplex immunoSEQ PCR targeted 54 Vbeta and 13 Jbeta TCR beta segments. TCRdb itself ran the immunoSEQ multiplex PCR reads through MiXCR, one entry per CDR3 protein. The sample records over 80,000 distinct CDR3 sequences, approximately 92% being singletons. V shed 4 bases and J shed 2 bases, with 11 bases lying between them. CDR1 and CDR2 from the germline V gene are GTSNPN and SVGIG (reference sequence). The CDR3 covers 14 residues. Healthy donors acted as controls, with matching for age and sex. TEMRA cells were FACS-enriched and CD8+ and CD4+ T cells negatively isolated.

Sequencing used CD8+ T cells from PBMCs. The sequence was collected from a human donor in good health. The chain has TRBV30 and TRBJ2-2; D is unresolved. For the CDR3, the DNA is TGTGCCTGGAATTTAGGAGTCAACACCGGGGAGCTGTTTTTT. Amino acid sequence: CAWNLGVNTGELFF.